The clone carrying this TCR beta chain occurred a few times. The antigen remains unidentified. The data were taken from a study of identical twins. Study-level findings and limits: Carriage of fewer insertions was seen in abundant cord blood beta clonotypes, whereas memory repertoires showed none. Recombination models fit unrelated individuals' TCR alpha sharing but underestimated twins'.

A single record per CDR3 protein comes from TCRdb applying MiXCR to the 5' RACE reads. The repertoire includes under 250,000 distinct CDR3 sequences, roughly an eighth of them detected once, and approximately 4% sits in the top ten. V gave up 3 bases and J gave up 3 bases, with 10 bases separating them. CDR3 length: 13 amino acids. The germline V gene encodes CDR1 SQVTM and CDR2 ANQGSEA. Healthy Caucasians supplied all donations. These data also formed part of another study, on yellow fever vaccine responses in identical twins.

Sequencing was carried out using memory (CD45RO+) T cells sorted from blood. The chain recombines TRBV29-1 with TRBJ2-3; the D is unclear. The sequence was collected from a woman aged 18 to 35 in good health. The CDR3 here is CSVDGQQTDTQYF. CDR3 in DNA: TGCAGCGTTGACGGGCAGCAGACAGATACGCAGTATTTT.